This T cell receptor (beta chain) was sequenced for a study of beta chain features in type 1 diabetes. Germline V CDR1 and CDR2: GTSNPN, SVGIG (reference sequence). The CDR3 length is 15 residues. Trimming at V came to 1 base and at J to 2 bases, leaving 4 bases not matched to a gene. This clone came up a few times. Its antigen is currently unknown. Study-wide results and limits: Here, the possible influence of HLA type (on TCRB rearrangement) remained unresolved.

Investigators reverse transcribed all isolated RNA, so they sequenced expressed TCRB transcripts. Method: immunoSEQ multiplex PCR; TCRdb's copy keeps in-frame clones and lacks some. The data contain around 400,000 clones, over 9.5% of them singletons. The source is a man aged 18 to 30 in good health. Sequencing input: naive CD4+ T cells from blood. The chain has TRBV30 and TRBJ2-5; 10 bases align to TRBD2. The CDR3 sequence: CAWSGSGGYQETQYF. In nucleotides, the CDR3 is TGTGCCTGGAGTGGTAGCGGGGGGTATCAAGAGACCCAGTACTTC. The variable domain in full, completed from reference TRBV30 and TRBJ2-5, reads SQTIHQWPATLVQPVGSPLSLECTVEGTSNPNLYWYRQAAGRGLQLLFYSVGIGQISSEVPQNLSASRPQDRQFILSSKKLLLSDSGFYLCAWSGSGGYQETQYFGPGTRLLVL.